This TCR beta chain was captured by sequencing in a study of CD4 T cells in relation to SARS-CoV-2 and coronaviruses. Study-wide background: Controls used an HIV-1 Nef peptide pool or no peptide.

This table comes from immunoSEQ multiplex PCR, and its TCRdb copy is limited to in-frame clones, with some not included. The sample shows roughly 18,000 clones, roughly 80% of them seen only once. CD4+ T cells from unexposed donors were obtained before the COVID-19 pandemic (2011-2018). After less than 11 days of culture, CD4+ T cells were isolated. Testing used SARS-CoV-2 S/N and four cold-coronavirus spikes on unexposed-donor CD4+ T cells, cells permitting. A word on this clone: The antigen remains unidentified.

The TCR originated in a human donor in good health. Sequenced: CD4+ T cells from PBMCs, cultured in vitro.

The CDR3 region is CASSQDRGTGGQETQYF. The DNA for the CDR3 is TGCGCCAGCAGCCAAGATAGGGGGACAGGGGGGCAAGAGACCCAGTACTTC. The rearrangement uses TRBV4-1 and TRBJ2-5; 11 bases map to TRBD1. The V segment lost 0 bases and the J segment 2 bases; nucleotides outside the gene matches: 5. CDR3 length equals 17 residues. In germline, CDR1 is MGHRA, CDR2 YSYEKL.